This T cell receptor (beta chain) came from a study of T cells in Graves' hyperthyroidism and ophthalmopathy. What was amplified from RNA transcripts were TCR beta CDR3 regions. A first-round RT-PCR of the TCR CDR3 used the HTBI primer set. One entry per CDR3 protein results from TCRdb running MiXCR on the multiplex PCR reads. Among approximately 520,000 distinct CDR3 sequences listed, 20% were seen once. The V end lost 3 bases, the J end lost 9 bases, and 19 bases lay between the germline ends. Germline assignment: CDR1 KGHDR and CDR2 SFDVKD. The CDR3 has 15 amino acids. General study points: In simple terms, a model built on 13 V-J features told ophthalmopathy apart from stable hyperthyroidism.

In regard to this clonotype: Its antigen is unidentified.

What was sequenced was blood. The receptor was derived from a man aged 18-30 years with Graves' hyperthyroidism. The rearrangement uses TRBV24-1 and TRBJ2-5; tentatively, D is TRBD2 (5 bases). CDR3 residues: CATSDPSRAGGAQYF. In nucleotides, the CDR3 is TGTGCCACCAGTGATCCCTCCCGGGCGGGTGGGGCCCAGTACTTC.